The 14 T cell receptor beta chains below were found in one sample sequenced in a study of CD8 T cells in Susac syndrome. RNA, at roughly 0.45 to 1 ug, was reverse transcribed with random hexamers. TCRdb re-called the immunoSEQ multiplex PCR reads through MiXCR, storing one row per CDR3 protein. The sample includes about 94,000 distinct CDR3 sequences, just under 95% seen only once; the top ten take about 0.29%. The source material was CD4+ T cells from PBMCs. All receptors come from a human donor with Susac syndrome.

The V call is TRBV20-1, the J call TRBJ2-3, with D perhaps matching TRBD2 (5 bases). CDR3 length: 12 amino acids. Per germline, CDR1 DFQATT and CDR2 SNEGSKA (reference sequence). V lost 7 bases and J 5 bases, leaving 13 bases between the germline ends. The CDR3 DNA reads TGCAGTGGGGAAGGAGGTGTAGATACGCAGTATTTT. Its protein is CSGEGGVDTQYF.

The rearrangement joins TRBV30 to TRBJ1-2; a possible D gene is TRBD1 (5 bases). CDR3 length: 14 amino acids. The germline V gene encodes CDR1 GTSNPN and CDR2 SVGIG (reference sequence). V lost 5 bases to trimming and J lost 8 bases, with 21 bases between them. This chain's CDR3 is CAWEGSRQRGGYTF. CDR3 nucleotides: TGTGCCTGGGAGGGCAGTAGACAGCGAGGGGGCTACACCTTC.

V is TRBV28 and J is TRBJ1-2, with a possible D match to TRBD1 (5 bases). This CDR3 has 15 amino acids. Germline values: CDR1 MDHEN, CDR2 SYDVKM. Deletions cut 2 bases from V and 5 bases from J, with 15 bases between. CDR3 coding DNA: TGTGCCAGCAGTTTAATATTTGAGAGACAGTATGGCTACACCTTC. Translation: CASSLIFERQYGYTF.

Only one count was recorded for this clonotype. V gene TRBV20-1 combines with J gene TRBJ2-7; perhaps TRBD2 as D (6 bases). The V and J ends lost 4 bases and 7 bases respectively, with 20 bases between them. Germline-derived CDR1 and CDR2 are DFQATT and SNEGSKA (reference sequence). The CDR3 covers 14 residues. The CDR3 coding sequence is TGCAGTGCTATCCCGGAGTGGGGGAGCGGGGAGCAGTACTTC. Protein sequence: CSAIPEWGSGEQYF.

The gene calls are TRBV6-1 and TRBJ2-7; 10 nucleotides match TRBD2. The V and J ends lost 6 bases and 2 bases, in that order; junction bases with no gene match: 7. The CDR3 is made up of 15 amino acids. Germline V CDR1 and CDR2: MNHNS, SASEGT. For the CDR3, the DNA is TGTGCCAGCAGCGACTCTAGCGGGGGTCCCTACGAGCAGTACTTC. This gives the protein CASSDSSGGPYEQYF.

The chain joins TRBV30 to TRBJ2-3, with 10 bases fitting TRBD2. Looked up from germline, CDR1 is GTSNPN and CDR2 is SVGIG (reference sequence). V lost 8 bases to trimming and J lost 9 bases; unmatched junction nucleotides: 11. The CDR3 is 13 residues long. In DNA, the CDR3 is TGTGCCACTAAACTAGCGGGGCTCCCAACGCAGTATTTT. Its translation is CATKLAGLPTQYF.

The chain carries TRBV7-9 and TRBJ1-6, with D uncertain. The ends were cut back, 3 bases at V and 8 bases at J, with 11 bases in the middle. Germline V gene lookup returns CDR1 SEHNR and CDR2 FQNEAQ (reference sequence). The CDR3 spans 14 residues. The CDR3 protein is CASSLDGEYSPLHF. Here the CDR3 DNA reads TGTGCCAGCAGCTTGGACGGGGAGTATTCACCCCTCCACTTT.

The rearrangement uses TRBV27 and TRBJ2-7; no clear D. This CDR3 is 14 amino acids long. Trimming cost V 0 bases and J 4 bases, with 10 bases left between them. In germline, CDR1 is MNHEY, CDR2 SMNVEV (reference sequence). The CDR3 DNA follows: TGTGCCAGCAGTTTATCCGTACAGACGTACGAGCAGTACTTC. This sequence encodes CASSLSVQTYEQYF.

As regards this clonotype: Germline is not matched at one junction end, which may reflect a read error. The rearrangement uses TRBV7-7 and TRBJ2-7; perhaps TRBD2 as D (6 bases). In germline, CDR1 is SSHAT, CDR2 FNYEAQ (reference sequence). The CDR3 consists of 14 residues. CDR3 coding DNA: TGTGCTAGCAGCTTGGGGGACTCCCACTACGAGCAGTACTTC. Translated, it gives CASSLGDSHYEQYF.

In its sample, this clonotype was seen a few times. The genes are TRBV7-2 and TRBJ2-7, with D unresolved. Germline CDR1 and CDR2: SGHTA and FQGNSA. Trimming pared 3 bases from V and 0 bases from J, leaving 9 bases between. The CDR3 runs 14 residues. CDR3 in amino acids: CASSLDRSSYEQYF. DNA of the CDR3: TGTGCCAGCAGCTTGGACCGGAGCTCCTACGAGCAGTACTTC. Drawing the rest from reference TRBV7-2 and TRBJ2-7, the complete variable domain is GAGVSQSPSNKVTEKGKDVELRCDPISGHTALYWYRQSLGQGLEFLIYFQGNSAPDKSGLPSDRFSAERTGGSVSTLTIQRTQQEDSAVYLCASSLDRSSYEQYFGPGTRLTVT.

The chain couples TRBV6-6 to TRBJ1-6, with a possible D match to TRBD1 (5 bases). This CDR3 is 16 amino acids long. The ends were cut back, 6 bases at V and 11 bases at J, with 23 bases in the middle. Germline-derived CDR1 and CDR2 are MNHNY and SVGAGI (reference sequence). CDR3: CASSPSGEGVSTPLHF. CDR3 in DNA: TGTGCCAGCAGCCCCTCGGGGGAGGGTGTTTCTACACCCCTCCACTTT.

The chain combines TRBV2 with TRBJ1-1; D is unclear. There are 13 residues in the CDR3. V gave up 6 bases and J gave up 4 bases, with 12 bases separating them. The germline V gene encodes CDR1 SNHLY and CDR2 FYNNEI. The CDR3: CASSKEVGTEAFF. For the CDR3, the DNA is TGTGCCAGCAGCAAAGAGGTAGGCACTGAAGCTTTCTTT.

The gene calls are TRBV6-6 and TRBJ2-1, with TRBD2 matching 14 bases. CDR3 length: 14 amino acids. CDR1 and CDR2 from the germline V gene are MNHNY and SVGAGI (reference sequence). Unmatched junction bases numbered 1, after V lost 3 bases and J lost 9 bases. CDR3 sequence (DNA): TGTGCCAGCAGTTATGGACTAGCGGGGGGTGAGCAGTTCTTC. Its protein product is CASSYGLAGGEQFF.

This clonotype showed up just once. The J gene is TRBJ2-1, the V gene TRBV5-1; D gene ambiguous. Germline V gene data show CDR1 as SGHRS and CDR2 as YFSETQ. Trimming stripped 0 bases from V and 5 bases from J, with 9 bases between. This CDR3 region has 14 residues. The CDR3 is CASSLDSRDNEQFF. CDR3 in DNA: TGCGCCAGCAGCTTGGACAGTAGAGACAATGAGCAGTTCTTC.